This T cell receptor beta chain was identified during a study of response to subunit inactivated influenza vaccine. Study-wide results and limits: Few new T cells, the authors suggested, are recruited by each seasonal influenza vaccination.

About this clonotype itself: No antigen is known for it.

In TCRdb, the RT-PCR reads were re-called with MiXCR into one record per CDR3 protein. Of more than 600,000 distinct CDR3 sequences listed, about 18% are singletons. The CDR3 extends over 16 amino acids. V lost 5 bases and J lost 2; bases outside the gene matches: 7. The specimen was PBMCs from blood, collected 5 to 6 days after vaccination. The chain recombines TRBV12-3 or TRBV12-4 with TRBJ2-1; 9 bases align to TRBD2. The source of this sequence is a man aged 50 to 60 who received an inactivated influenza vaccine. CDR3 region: CASSPFSGGTYNEQFF. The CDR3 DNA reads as TGTGCCAGCAGTCCGTTTAGCGGGGGTACCTACAATGAGCAGTTCTTC.